In this sample, the clone carrying this TCR beta chain turned up a few times. No antigen is known for it. The data originate from a study of T-cell reconstitution after alpha-beta-depleted transplantation in children. Preparation of the TCRbeta library involved a method that used unique molecular identifiers. TCRdb re-derived calls from the PCR reads in MiXCR, one entry per CDR3 protein. The sample has 450,000 to 700,000 distinct CDR3 sequences, roughly 30% seen once. CDR1 and CDR2 from the germline V gene are DFQATT and SNEGSKA (reference sequence). Trimming cost V 3 bases and J 4 bases; bases outside gene matches: 4. The CDR3 totals 13 residues. Findings and caveats of the study: T cells produced anew were the main source of T-cell counts and diversity one year after transplant. Expanded graft clones, several hundred of them, were reportedly the source of alpha-beta T cells about two months after transplant.

The receptor's source is a boy under two years old with Wiskott-Aldrich syndrome, due to receive a stem cell transplant. The material was PBMCs, obtained before TCRalphabeta/CD19-depleted stem cell transplant. This chain links TRBV20-1 with TRBJ2-3; TRBD1 matches at 7 bases. CDR3 coding DNA: TGCAGTGCTAGCGGCAGGGGGTCAGATACGCAGTATTTT. Residues: CSASGRGSDTQYF.